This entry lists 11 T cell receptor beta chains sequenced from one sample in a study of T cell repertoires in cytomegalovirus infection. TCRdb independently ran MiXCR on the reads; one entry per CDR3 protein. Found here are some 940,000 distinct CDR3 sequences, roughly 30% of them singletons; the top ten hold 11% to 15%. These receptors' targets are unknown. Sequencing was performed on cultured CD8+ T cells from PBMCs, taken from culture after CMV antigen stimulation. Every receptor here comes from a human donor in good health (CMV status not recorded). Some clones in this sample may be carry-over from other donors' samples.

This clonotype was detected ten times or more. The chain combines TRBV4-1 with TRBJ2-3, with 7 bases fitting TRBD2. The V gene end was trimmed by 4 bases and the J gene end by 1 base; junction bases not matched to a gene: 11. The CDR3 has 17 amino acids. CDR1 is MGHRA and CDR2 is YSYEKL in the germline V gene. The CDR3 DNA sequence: TGCGCCAGCAGCCCCCCTCCTAGCGGTTCGGGCACAGATACGCAGTATTTT. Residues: CASSPPPSGSGTDTQYF.

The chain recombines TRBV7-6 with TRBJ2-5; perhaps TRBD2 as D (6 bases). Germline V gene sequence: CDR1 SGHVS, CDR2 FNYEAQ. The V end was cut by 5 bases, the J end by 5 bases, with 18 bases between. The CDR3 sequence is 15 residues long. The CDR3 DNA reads TGTGCCAGCAGCCGGCGACTTGCTGGGAGGGAGACCCAGTACTTC. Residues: CASSRRLAGRETQYF.

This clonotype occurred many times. DNA for the CDR3: TGCGCCAGCAGCTTCGGGGCAGGGGGCGGCCGGGTGAATGAGCAGTTCTTC. Protein sequence: CASSFGAGGGRVNEQFF. The rearrangement uses TRBV5-1 and TRBJ2-1; 8 bases line up with TRBD1. Unmatched junction bases numbered 14, after V lost 2 bases and J lost 7 bases. This CDR3 region has 17 residues. Germline V gene lookup returns CDR1 SGHRS and CDR2 YFSETQ.

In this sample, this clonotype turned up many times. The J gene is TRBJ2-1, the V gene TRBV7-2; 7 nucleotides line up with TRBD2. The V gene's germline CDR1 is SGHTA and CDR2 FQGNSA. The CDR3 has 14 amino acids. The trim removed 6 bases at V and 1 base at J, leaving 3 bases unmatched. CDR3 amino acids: CASRGGSSYNEQFF. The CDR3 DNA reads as TGTGCCAGCAGGGGGGGGAGTTCCTACAATGAGCAGTTCTTC.

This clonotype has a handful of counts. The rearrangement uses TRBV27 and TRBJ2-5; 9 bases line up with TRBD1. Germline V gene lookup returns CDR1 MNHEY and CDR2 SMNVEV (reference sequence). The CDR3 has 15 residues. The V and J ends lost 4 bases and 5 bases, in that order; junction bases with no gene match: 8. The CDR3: CASSSAPDRGETQYF. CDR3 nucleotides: TGTGCCAGCAGTTCTGCACCGGACAGGGGCGAGACCCAGTACTTC.

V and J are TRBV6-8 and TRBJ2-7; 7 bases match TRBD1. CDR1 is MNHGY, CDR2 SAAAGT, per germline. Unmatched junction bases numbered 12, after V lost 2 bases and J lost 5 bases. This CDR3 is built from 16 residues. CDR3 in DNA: TGTGCCAGCAGTTACGACACAGGGGCAGCCAGCGACGAGCAGTACTTC. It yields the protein CASSYDTGAASDEQYF.

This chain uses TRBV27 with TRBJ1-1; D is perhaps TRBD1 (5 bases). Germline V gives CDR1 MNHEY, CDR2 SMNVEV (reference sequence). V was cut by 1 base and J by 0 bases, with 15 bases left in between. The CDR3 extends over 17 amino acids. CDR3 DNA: TGTGCCAGCAGTTTATACACAGCGGGGGTGATGAACACTGAAGCTTTCTTT. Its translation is CASSLYTAGVMNTEAFF.

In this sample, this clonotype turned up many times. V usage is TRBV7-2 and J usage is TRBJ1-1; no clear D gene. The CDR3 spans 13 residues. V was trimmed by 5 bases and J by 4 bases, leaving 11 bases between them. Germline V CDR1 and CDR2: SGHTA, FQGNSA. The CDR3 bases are TGTGCCAGCAGCGTGGAGGCTATCACTGAAGCTTTCTTT. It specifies CASSVEAITEAFF. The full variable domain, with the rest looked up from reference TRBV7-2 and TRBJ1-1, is GAGVSQSPSNKVTEKGKDVELRCDPISGHTALYWYRQSLGQGLEFLIYFQGNSAPDKSGLPSDRFSAERTGGSVSTLTIQRTQQEDSAVYLCASSVEAITEAFFGQGTRLTVV.

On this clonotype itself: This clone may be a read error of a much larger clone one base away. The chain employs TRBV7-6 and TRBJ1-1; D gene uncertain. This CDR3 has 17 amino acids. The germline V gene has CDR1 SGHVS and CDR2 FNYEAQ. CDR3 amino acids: CVSSSGVPALVGTEAFF. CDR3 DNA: TGTGTCAGCAGCTCGGGAGTTCCGGCCCTTGTGGGCACTGAAGCTTTCTTT.

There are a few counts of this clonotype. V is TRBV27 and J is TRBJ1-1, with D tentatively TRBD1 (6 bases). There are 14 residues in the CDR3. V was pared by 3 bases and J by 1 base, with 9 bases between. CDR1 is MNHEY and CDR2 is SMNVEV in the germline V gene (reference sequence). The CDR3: CASSFGQTNTEAFF. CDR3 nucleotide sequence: TGTGCCAGCAGTTTCGGACAGACGAACACTGAAGCTTTCTTT.

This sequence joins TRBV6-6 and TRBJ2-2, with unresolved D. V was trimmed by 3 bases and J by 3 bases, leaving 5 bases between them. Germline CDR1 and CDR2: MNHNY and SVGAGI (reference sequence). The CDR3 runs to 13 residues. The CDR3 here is CASSYDYTGELFF. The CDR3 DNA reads TGTGCCAGCAGTTATGACTACACCGGGGAGCTGTTTTTT.